This T cell receptor beta chain was documented in a study of blood T cell repertoires in COVID-19. Profiling relied on immunoSEQ multiplex PCR, and the TCRdb table lists in-frame clones only, not all of them. The data hold tens of thousands of clones, with roughly 90% observed a single time. The germline V and J ends were trimmed by 3 bases and 10 bases, with 15 bases remaining between them. This CDR3 is built from 13 residues. Germline CDR1 and CDR2: SNHLY and FYNNEI. The source of this sequence is a man in his 60s with acute or convalescent COVID-19. The genes are TRBV2 and TRBJ1-1; D is possibly TRBD1 (5 bases). The sequencing input was peripheral blood. CDR3: CASSDRQRLGAFF. CDR3 coding DNA: TGTGCCAGCAGTGACCGACAGCGACTCGGAGCTTTCTTT.